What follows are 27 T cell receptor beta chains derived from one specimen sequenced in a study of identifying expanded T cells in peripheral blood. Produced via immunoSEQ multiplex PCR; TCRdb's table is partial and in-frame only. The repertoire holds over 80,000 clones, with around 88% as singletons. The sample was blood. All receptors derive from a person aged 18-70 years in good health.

CDR3 bases: TGTGCCAGCAGCTCCAGCCGAAGGGACATTCCCGATAGCAATCAGCCCCAGCATTTT. Residues: CASSSSRRDIPDSNQPQHF. The gene calls are TRBV7-9 and TRBJ1-5; maybe TRBD1 (6 bases). CDR3 length: 19 amino acids. Germline loops: CDR1 SEHNR, CDR2 FQNEAQ (reference sequence). The germline V and J ends were trimmed by 4 bases and 0 bases, with 22 bases remaining between them. Full variable domain (remainder filled in from reference TRBV7-9 and TRBJ1-5): DTGVSQNPRHKITKRGQNVTFRCDPISEHNRLYWYRQTLGQGPEFLTYFQNEAQLEKSRLLSDRFSAERPKGSFSTLEIQRTEQGDSAMYLCASSSSRRDIPDSNQPQHFGDGTRLSIL.

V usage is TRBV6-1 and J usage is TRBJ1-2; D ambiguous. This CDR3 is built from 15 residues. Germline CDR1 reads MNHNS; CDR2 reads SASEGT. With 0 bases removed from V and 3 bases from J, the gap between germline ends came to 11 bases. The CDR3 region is CASSEALVLDYGYTF. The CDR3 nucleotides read TGTGCCAGCAGTGAAGCGCTTGTTTTGGACTATGGCTACACCTTC.

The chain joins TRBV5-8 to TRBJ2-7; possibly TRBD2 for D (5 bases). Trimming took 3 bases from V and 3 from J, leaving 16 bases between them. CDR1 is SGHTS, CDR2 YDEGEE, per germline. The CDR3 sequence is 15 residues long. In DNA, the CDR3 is TGTGCCAGCAGCTCTCCCAGGAAGGGAGTCTACGAGCAGTACTTC. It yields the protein CASSSPRKGVYEQYF.

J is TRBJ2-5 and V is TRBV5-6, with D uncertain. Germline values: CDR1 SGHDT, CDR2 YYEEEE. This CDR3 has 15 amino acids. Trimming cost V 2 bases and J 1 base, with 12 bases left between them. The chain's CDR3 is CASSFDPLSQETQYF. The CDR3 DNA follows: TGTGCCAGCAGCTTTGATCCCCTGTCCCAAGAGACCCAGTACTTC. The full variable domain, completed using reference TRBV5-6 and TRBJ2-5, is DAGVTQSPTHLIKTRGQQVTLRCSPKSGHDTVSWYQQALGQGPQFIFQYYEEEERQRGNFPDRFSGHQFPNYSSELNVNALLLGDSALYLCASSFDPLSQETQYFGPGTRLLVL.

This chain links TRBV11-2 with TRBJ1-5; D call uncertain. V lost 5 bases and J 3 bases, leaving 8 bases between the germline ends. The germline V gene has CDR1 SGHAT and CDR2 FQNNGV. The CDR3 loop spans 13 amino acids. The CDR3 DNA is TGTGCCAGCAGCCGAAACTTCAATCAGCCCCAGCATTTT. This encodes CASSRNFNQPQHF.

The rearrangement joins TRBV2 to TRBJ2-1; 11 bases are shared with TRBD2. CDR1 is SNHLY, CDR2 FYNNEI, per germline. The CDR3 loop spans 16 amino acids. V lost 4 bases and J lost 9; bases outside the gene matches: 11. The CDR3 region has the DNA TGTGCCAGCAGTGGAAGGGCTAGCGGGGGGCGGGGTGAGCAGTTCTTC. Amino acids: CASSGRASGGRGEQFF.

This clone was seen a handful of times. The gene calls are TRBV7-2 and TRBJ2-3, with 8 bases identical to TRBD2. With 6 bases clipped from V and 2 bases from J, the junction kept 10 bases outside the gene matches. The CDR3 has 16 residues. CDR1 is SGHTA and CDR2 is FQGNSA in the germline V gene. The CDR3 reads CASSRRGGGFTDTQYF. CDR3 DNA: TGTGCCAGCAGTCGCCGTGGCGGGGGGTTCACAGATACGCAGTATTTT.

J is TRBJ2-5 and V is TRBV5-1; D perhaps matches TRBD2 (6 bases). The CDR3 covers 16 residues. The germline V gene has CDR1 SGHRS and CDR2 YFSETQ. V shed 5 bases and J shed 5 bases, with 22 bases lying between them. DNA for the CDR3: TGCGCCAGCAGAAACCGAGCGGACCTCAGCGGGGAGACCCAGTACTTC. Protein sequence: CASRNRADLSGETQYF.

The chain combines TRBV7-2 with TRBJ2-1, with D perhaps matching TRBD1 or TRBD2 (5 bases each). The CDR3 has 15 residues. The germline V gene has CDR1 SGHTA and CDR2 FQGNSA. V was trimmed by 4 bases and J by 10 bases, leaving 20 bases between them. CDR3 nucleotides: TGTGCCAGCAGCTCCCAGAGTATGGGGGTTGGCGAGCAGTTCTTC. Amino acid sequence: CASSSQSMGVGEQFF. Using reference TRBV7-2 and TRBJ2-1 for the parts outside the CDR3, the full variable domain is GAGVSQSPSNKVTEKGKDVELRCDPISGHTALYWYRQSLGQGLEFLIYFQGNSAPDKSGLPSDRFSAERTGGSVSTLTIQRTQQEDSAVYLCASSSQSMGVGEQFFGPGTRLTVL.

CDR3 DNA: TGCAGCAGTGGGACGGACATCGACTATGGCTACACCTTC. Its protein product is CSSGTDIDYGYTF. The V gene is TRBV29-1, the J gene TRBJ1-2; perhaps TRBD1 as D (5 bases). Deletions cut 8 bases from V and 3 bases from J, with 16 bases between. This CDR3 region has 13 residues. The germline CDR1 and CDR2 sequences are SQVTM and ANQGSEA.

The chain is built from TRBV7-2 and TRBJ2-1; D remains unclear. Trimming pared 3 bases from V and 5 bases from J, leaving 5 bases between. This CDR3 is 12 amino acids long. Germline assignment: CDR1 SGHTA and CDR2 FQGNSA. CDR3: CASSFSHNEQFF. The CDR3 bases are TGTGCCAGCAGCTTTAGTCACAATGAGCAGTTCTTC. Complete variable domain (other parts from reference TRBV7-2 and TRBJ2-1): GAGVSQSPSNKVTEKGKDVELRCDPISGHTALYWYRQSLGQGLEFLIYFQGNSAPDKSGLPSDRFSAERTGGSVSTLTIQRTQQEDSAVYLCASSFSHNEQFFGPGTRLTVL.

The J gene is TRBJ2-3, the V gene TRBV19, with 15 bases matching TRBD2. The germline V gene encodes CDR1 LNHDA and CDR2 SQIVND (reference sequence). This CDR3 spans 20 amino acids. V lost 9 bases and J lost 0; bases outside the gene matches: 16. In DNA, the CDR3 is TGTGCCAGCAGCGGATCTTCGGGACTAGCGGGGGGCGCTAGCACAGATACGCAGTATTTT. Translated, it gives CASSGSSGLAGGASTDTQYF.

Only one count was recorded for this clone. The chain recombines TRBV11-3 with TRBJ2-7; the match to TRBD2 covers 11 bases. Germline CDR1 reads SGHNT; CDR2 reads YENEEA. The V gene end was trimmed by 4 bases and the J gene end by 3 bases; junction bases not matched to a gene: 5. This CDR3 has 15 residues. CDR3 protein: CASSSLAGGVYEQYF. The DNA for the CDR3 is TGTGCCAGCAGCTCGTTAGCGGGGGGGGTCTACGAGCAGTACTTC.

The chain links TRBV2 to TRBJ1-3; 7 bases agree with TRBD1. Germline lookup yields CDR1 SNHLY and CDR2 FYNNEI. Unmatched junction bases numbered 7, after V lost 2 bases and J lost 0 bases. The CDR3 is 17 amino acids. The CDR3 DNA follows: TGTGCCAGCAGTGAAAGGGGGCAGGCCTCCTCTGGAAACACCATATATTTT. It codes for CASSERGQASSGNTIYF. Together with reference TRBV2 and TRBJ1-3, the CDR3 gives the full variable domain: EPEVTQTPSHQVTQMGQEVILRCVPISNHLYFYWYRQILGQKVEFLVSFYNNEISEKSEIFDDQFSVERPDGSNFTLKIRSTKLEDSAMYFCASSERGQASSGNTIYFGEGSWLTVV.

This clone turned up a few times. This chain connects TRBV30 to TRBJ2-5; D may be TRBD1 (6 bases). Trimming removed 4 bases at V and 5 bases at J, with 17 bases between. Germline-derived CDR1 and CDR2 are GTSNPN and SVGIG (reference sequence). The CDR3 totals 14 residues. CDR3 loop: CAWTSRAGVETQYF. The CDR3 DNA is TGTGCCTGGACCTCCAGGGCAGGGGTCGAGACCCAGTACTTC. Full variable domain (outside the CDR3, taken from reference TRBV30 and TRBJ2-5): SQTIHQWPATLVQPVGSPLSLECTVEGTSNPNLYWYRQAAGRGLQLLFYSVGIGQISSEVPQNLSASRPQDRQFILSSKKLLLSDSGFYLCAWTSRAGVETQYFGPGTRLLVL.

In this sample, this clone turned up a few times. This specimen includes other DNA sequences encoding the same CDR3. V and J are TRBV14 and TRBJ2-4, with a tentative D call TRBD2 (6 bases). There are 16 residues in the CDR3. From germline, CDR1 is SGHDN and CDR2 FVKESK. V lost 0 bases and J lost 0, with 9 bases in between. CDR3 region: CASSQEVGGAKNIQYF. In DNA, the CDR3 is TGTGCCAGCAGCCAAGAAGTCGGGGGAGCCAAAAACATTCAGTACTTC.

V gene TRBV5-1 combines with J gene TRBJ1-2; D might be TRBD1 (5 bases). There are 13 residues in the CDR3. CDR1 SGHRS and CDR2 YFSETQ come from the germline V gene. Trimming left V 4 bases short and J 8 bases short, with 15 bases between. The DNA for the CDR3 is TGCGCCAGCAGCCTGGCAGGGAGGGAGGGCTACACCTTC. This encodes CASSLAGREGYTF.

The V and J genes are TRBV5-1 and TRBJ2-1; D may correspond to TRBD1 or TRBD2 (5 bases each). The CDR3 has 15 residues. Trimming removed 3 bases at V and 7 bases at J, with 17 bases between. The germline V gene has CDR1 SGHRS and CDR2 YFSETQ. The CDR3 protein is CASSSLPGPENEQFF. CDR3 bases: TGCGCCAGCAGCTCCCTTCCGGGACCCGAAAATGAGCAGTTCTTC. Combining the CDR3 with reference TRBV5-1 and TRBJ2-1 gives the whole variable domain KAGVTQTPRYLIKTRGQQVTLSCSPISGHRSVSWYQQTPGQGLQFLFEYFSETQRNKGNFPGRFSGRQFSNSRSEMNVSTLELGDSALYLCASSSLPGPENEQFFGPGTRLTVL.

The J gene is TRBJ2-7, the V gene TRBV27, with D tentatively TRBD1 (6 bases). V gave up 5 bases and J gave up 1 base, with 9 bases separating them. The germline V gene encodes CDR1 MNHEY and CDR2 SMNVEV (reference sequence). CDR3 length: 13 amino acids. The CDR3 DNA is TGTGCCAGCAGTCCGGACAGTTCCTACGAGCAGTACTTC. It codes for CASSPDSSYEQYF.

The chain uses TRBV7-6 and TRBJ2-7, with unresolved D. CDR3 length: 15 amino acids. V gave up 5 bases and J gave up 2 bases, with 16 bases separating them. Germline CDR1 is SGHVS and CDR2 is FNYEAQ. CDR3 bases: TGTGCCAGCAGCAAAAGTGTCCTCTTACCCTACGAGCAGTACTTC. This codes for CASSKSVLLPYEQYF.

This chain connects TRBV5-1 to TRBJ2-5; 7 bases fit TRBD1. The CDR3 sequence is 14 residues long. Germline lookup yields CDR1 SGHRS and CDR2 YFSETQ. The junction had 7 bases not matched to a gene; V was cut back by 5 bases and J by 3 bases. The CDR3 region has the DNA TGCGCCAGCAGTCGGGACACAGGGGAAGAGACCCAGTACTTC. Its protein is CASSRDTGEETQYF.

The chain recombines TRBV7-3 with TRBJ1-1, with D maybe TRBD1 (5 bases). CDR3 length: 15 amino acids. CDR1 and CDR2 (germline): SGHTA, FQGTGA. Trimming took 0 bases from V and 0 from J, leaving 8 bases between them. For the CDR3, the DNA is TGTGCCAGCAGCTTAACAGGGGATTTGAACACTGAAGCTTTCTTT. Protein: CASSLTGDLNTEAFF.

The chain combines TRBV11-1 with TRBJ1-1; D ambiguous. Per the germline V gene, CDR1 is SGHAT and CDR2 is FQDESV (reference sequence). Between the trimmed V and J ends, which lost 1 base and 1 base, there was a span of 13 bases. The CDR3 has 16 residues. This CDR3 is CASSLGTGLSNTEAFF. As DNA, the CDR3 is TGTGCCAGCAGCTTAGGGACCGGACTCTCGAACACTGAAGCTTTCTTT.

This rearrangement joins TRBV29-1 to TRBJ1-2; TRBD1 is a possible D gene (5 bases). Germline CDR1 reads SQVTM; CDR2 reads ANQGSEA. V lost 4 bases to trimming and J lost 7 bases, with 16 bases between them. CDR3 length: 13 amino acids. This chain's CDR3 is CSVGRGGEFGYTF. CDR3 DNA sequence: TGCAGCGTTGGGAGGGGAGGAGAGTTTGGCTACACCTTC. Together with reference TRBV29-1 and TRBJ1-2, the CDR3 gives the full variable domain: SAVISQKPSRDICQRGTSLTIQCQVDSQVTMMFWYRQQPGQSLTLIATANQGSEATYESGFVIDKFPISRPNLTFSTLTVSNMSPEDSSIYLCSVGRGGEFGYTFGSGTRLTVV.

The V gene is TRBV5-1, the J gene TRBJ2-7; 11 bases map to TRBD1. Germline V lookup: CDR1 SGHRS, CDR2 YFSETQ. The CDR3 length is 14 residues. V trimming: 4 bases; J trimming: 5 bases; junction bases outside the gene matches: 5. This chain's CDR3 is CASSEGTGGNEQYF. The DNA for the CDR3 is TGCGCCAGCAGCGAAGGGACAGGGGGGAACGAGCAGTACTTC.

This chain's CDR3 is CASSYMTGGDTQYF. In nucleotides, the CDR3 is TGTGCCAGCAGTTATATGACAGGGGGTGATACGCAGTATTTT. This chain joins TRBV6-5 and TRBJ2-3; TRBD1 matches at 9 bases. The CDR3 totals 14 residues. J lost 6 bases, V lost 3 bases, and 4 bases had no gene match. Germline lookup yields CDR1 MNHEY and CDR2 SVGAGI.

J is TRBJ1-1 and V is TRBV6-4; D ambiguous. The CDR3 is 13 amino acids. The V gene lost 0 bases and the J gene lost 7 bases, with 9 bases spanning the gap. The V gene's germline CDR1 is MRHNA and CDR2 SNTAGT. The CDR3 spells CASSDSRNIEAFF. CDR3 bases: TGTGCCAGCAGTGACTCTCGGAATATTGAAGCTTTCTTT.